These 11 T cell receptor beta chains came from one sample sequenced in a study of T cells in Graves' hyperthyroidism and ophthalmopathy. The TCR beta CDR3 regions underwent amplification using RNA transcripts as the source. HTBI primers were used for first-round RT-PCR of the TCR CDR3. TCRdb re-called the multiplex PCR reads through MiXCR, storing one row per CDR3 protein. The sample carries about 600,000 distinct CDR3 sequences, approximately 15% recorded once. Source material: blood. These receptors originate from a woman aged 18-29 years with Graves' ophthalmopathy.

Only a few counts were recorded for this clonotype. The chain combines TRBV3-1 with TRBJ1-1; 12 positions match TRBD1. Trimming at V came to 4 bases and at J to 10 bases, leaving 7 bases not matched to a gene. The CDR3 consists of 14 residues. The germline gives CDR1 LGHDT, CDR2 YNNKEL (reference sequence). Here the CDR3 reads CASSPTGQGALAFF. CDR3 in DNA: TGTGCCAGCAGCCCTACGGGACAGGGGGCTTTAGCTTTCTTT.

The chain employs TRBV11-3 and TRBJ2-2; perhaps TRBD1 as D (6 bases). The CDR3 covers 16 residues. The V end lost 0 bases, the J end lost 6 bases, and 14 bases lay between the germline ends. Germline V gives CDR1 SGHNT, CDR2 YENEEA. Here the CDR3 reads CASSLDLNRAAGELFF. As DNA, the CDR3 is TGTGCCAGCAGCTTAGATCTCAACAGGGCTGCCGGGGAGCTGTTTTTT.

This clonotype has at least ten counts. The J gene is TRBJ1-2, the V gene TRBV6-1; D uncertain. This CDR3 has 15 amino acids. Germline V gives CDR1 MNHNS, CDR2 SASEGT. Deletions cut 4 bases from V and 4 bases from J, with 16 bases between. CDR3 in amino acids: CASSGAMGSGYGYTF. DNA for the CDR3: TGTGCCAGCAGTGGTGCGATGGGGTCGGGCTATGGCTACACCTTC.

This clonotype was detected only a few times. The V gene is TRBV20-1, the J gene TRBJ2-7, with 8 bases aligning to TRBD2. With 3 bases clipped from V and 2 bases from J, the junction kept 9 bases outside the gene matches. This CDR3 region has 15 residues. Germline CDR1 reads DFQATT; CDR2 reads SNEGSKA (reference sequence). CDR3 sequence (DNA): TGCAGTGCTAGTCGAACCGGGCGGGAGGCCTACGAGCAGTACTTC. Its translation: CSASRTGREAYEQYF.

This clonotype has more than one count but fewer than ten. It may be a read error: a sequence one base away is much more abundant. The chain combines TRBV7-3 with TRBJ1-3; D is unclear. Germline CDR1 is SGHTA and CDR2 is FQGTGA. With 8 bases removed from V and 0 bases from J, the gap between germline ends came to 8 bases. The CDR3 is made up of 13 amino acids. DNA of the CDR3: TGTGCCAGCGGCCCCGGCTCTGGAAACACCATATATTTT. This gives the protein CASGPGSGNTIYF.

The chain combines TRBV4-1 with TRBJ1-4, with unresolved D. Trimming removed 4 bases at V and 6 bases at J, with 9 bases between. The CDR3 is 13 amino acids. Germline CDR1 is MGHRA and CDR2 is YSYEKL. CDR3 loop: CASSLNVDEKLFF. The CDR3 nucleotides read TGCGCCAGCAGCCTTAATGTAGATGAAAAACTGTTTTTT.

This clonotype occurred many times. This sequence joins TRBV15 and TRBJ1-1; D unresolved. The germline CDR1 and CDR2 sequences are LNHNV and YYDKDF (reference sequence). V lost 4 bases and J lost 3, with 6 bases in between. This CDR3 region has 12 residues. CDR3 in amino acids: CATSTSDTEAFF. Here the CDR3 DNA reads TGTGCCACCAGCACCTCCGACACTGAAGCTTTCTTT.

This clonotype has a count of ten or more. The chain uses TRBV12-3 or TRBV12-4 and TRBJ1-5, with TRBD1 as a possible D gene (5 bases). CDR3 length: 16 amino acids. V gave up 2 bases and J gave up 1 base, with 12 bases separating them. The CDR3 loop is CASSLQGIVSNQPQHF. The CDR3 nucleotides read TGTGCCAGCAGTTTACAGGGAATAGTCAGCAATCAGCCCCAGCATTTT.

The chain has TRBV30 and TRBJ2-1; 11 nucleotides align to TRBD2. This CDR3 has 16 residues. CDR1 and CDR2 (germline): GTSNPN, SVGIG (reference sequence). The trim removed 3 bases at V and 3 bases at J, leaving 7 bases unmatched. The chain's CDR3 is CAWRSITSGSYNEQFF. DNA for the CDR3: TGTGCCTGGAGGTCCATCACTAGCGGGAGCTACAATGAGCAGTTCTTC.

In this sample, this clonotype turned up a few times. The rearrangement joins TRBV30 to TRBJ2-7; D is undetermined. Germline V gives CDR1 GTSNPN, CDR2 SVGIG (reference sequence). The CDR3 is 15 amino acids. Trimming removed 2 bases from V and 2 bases from J, with 16 bases in between. CDR3 in amino acids: CAWSIEISPTYEQYF. The CDR3 DNA follows: TGTGCCTGGAGTATAGAGATATCTCCCACCTACGAGCAGTACTTC.

This clonotype has ten or more counts. The chain is built from TRBV27 and TRBJ2-5; D gene unclear. V was shortened by 8 bases and J by 2 bases, with 12 bases between the two germline ends. CDR1 is MNHEY, CDR2 SMNVEV, per germline (reference sequence). This CDR3 is 13 amino acids long. The CDR3 spells CASWPGRQETQYF. The CDR3 coding sequence is TGTGCCAGCTGGCCGGGCAGACAAGAGACCCAGTACTTC.